These 23 T cell receptor beta chains came from one sample sequenced in a study of OX40 agonist ivuxolimab in advanced cancers. Only in-frame clones appear in the TCRdb table, and some are missing; sequencing was by immunoSEQ multiplex PCR. The sample shows some 60,000 clones, less than 95% of them seen only once. Sequencing was performed on CD4+ or CD8+ T cells sorted from blood, taken in a trial of the OX40 agonist ivuxolimab. The source is an adult with an advanced solid tumor such as melanoma, head and neck, liver or kidney cancer.

V usage is TRBV27 and J usage is TRBJ2-7, with D possibly TRBD1 on 6 matching bases. V lost 6 bases and J lost 2, with 17 bases in between. Germline CDR1 MNHEY, CDR2 SMNVEV (reference sequence). The CDR3 runs 15 residues. The CDR3 DNA reads as TGTGCCAGCAGGAACCGGGACATGGGGACCTACGAGCAGTACTTC. It encodes CASRNRDMGTYEQYF.

The chain combines TRBV10-3 with TRBJ2-5; 12 bases are shared with TRBD2. The CDR3 totals 17 residues. V lost 0 bases to trimming and J lost 5 bases; unmatched junction nucleotides: 7. The germline V gene encodes CDR1 ENHRY and CDR2 SYGVKD. The CDR3 here is CAISESTSGSFWETQYF. The CDR3 coding sequence is TGTGCCATCAGTGAGTCGACTAGCGGGAGTTTTTGGGAGACCCAGTACTTC.

This chain connects TRBV19 to TRBJ2-2; no reliable D call. Looked up from germline, CDR1 is LNHDA and CDR2 is SQIVND (reference sequence). The length of the CDR3 is 12 residues. Trimming took 2 bases from V and 6 from J, leaving 4 bases between them. Written as DNA, the CDR3 is TGTGCCAGTAGTATAACCGCCGGGGAGCTGTTTTTT. This sequence encodes CASSITAGELFF.

The J gene is TRBJ2-2, the V gene TRBV10-3; 7 nucleotides agree with TRBD1. Per germline, CDR1 ENHRY and CDR2 SYGVKD. This CDR3 has 15 residues. V gave up 6 bases and J gave up 0 bases; unmatched junction bases: 4. This CDR3 reads CAIRPGQTNTGELFF. CDR3 DNA sequence: TGTGCCATCAGGCCGGGACAGACGAACACCGGGGAGCTGTTTTTT.

The chain recombines TRBV6-4 with TRBJ1-1; 8 bases are a match to TRBD1. The CDR3 runs 14 residues. V shed 3 bases, J shed 5 bases, and the junction held 5 bases outside the gene matches. The germline V gene has CDR1 MRHNA and CDR2 SNTAGT. CDR3 residues: CASSEQDRVTEAFF. CDR3 sequence (DNA): TGTGCCAGCAGTGAACAGGACAGGGTAACTGAAGCTTTCTTT.

In nucleotides, the CDR3 is TGCAGCGCCGACATCAGGGCCACTGAAGCTTTCTTT. Its translation is CSADIRATEAFF. This sequence joins TRBV29-1 and TRBJ1-1; a weak D match, TRBD1 (5 bases). The CDR3 is 12 residues long. The V gene's germline CDR1 is SQVTM and CDR2 ANQGSEA. With 7 bases removed from V and 4 bases from J, the gap between germline ends came to 13 bases.

The chain employs TRBV28 and TRBJ1-2, with a weak D call TRBD1 (5 bases). CDR1 MDHEN and CDR2 SYDVKM come from the germline V gene. This CDR3 contains 14 residues. The V gene lost 5 bases and the J gene lost 4 bases, with 14 bases spanning the gap. The CDR3 loop is CASSLSGTVYGYTF. Here the CDR3 DNA reads TGTGCCAGCAGTCTTTCCGGGACGGTCTATGGCTACACCTTC.

CDR3: CASSLGQPLYEQYF. In nucleotides, the CDR3 is TGCGCCAGCAGCTTGGGGCAGCCCCTCTACGAGCAGTACTTC. The chain has TRBV5-1 and TRBJ2-7; D gene uncertain. The germline gives CDR1 SGHRS, CDR2 YFSETQ. V was trimmed by 0 bases and J by 3 bases, leaving 10 bases between them. The CDR3 contains 14 residues. Combining the CDR3 with reference TRBV5-1 and TRBJ2-7 gives the whole variable domain KAGVTQTPRYLIKTRGQQVTLSCSPISGHRSVSWYQQTPGQGLQFLFEYFSETQRNKGNFPGRFSGRQFSNSRSEMNVSTLELGDSALYLCASSLGQPLYEQYFGPGTRLTVT.

The V call is TRBV14, the J call TRBJ2-1, with D unresolved. The CDR3 is 14 residues long. Trimming pared 4 bases from V and 5 bases from J, leaving 12 bases between. The germline V gene encodes CDR1 SGHDN and CDR2 FVKESK. CDR3 in DNA: TGTGCCAGCAGCCCATCCTCCTATAACAATGAGCAGTTCTTC. It specifies CASSPSSYNNEQFF. Based on the CDR3 plus reference TRBV14 and TRBJ2-1, the full variable domain is EAGVTQFPSHSVIEKGQTVTLRCDPISGHDNLYWYRRVMGKEIKFLLHFVKESKQDESGMPNNRFLAERTGGTYSTLKVQPAELEDSGVYFCASSPSSYNNEQFFGPGTRLTVL.

This rearrangement joins TRBV5-1 to TRBJ2-2, with D unresolved. The CDR3 loop spans 14 amino acids. Looked up from germline, CDR1 is SGHRS and CDR2 is YFSETQ. Trimming pared 1 base from V and 2 bases from J, leaving 6 bases between. CDR3 sequence: CASSLRQNTGELFF. The DNA of the CDR3 is TGCGCCAGCAGCTTGCGGCAAAACACCGGGGAGCTGTTTTTT.

The chain joins TRBV10-3 to TRBJ2-2; a possible D gene is TRBD2 (5 bases). The germline V gene encodes CDR1 ENHRY and CDR2 SYGVKD. V was shortened by 3 bases and J by 9 bases, with 17 bases between the two germline ends. There are 15 residues in the CDR3. Here the CDR3 DNA reads TGTGCCATCAGTGAAATCCAGGCGGGTAAGCGGGAGCTGTTTTTT. Translation gives CAISEIQAGKRELFF.

The chain recombines TRBV29-1 with TRBJ1-1; D not certain. There are 11 residues in the CDR3. From germline, CDR1 is SQVTM and CDR2 ANQGSEA. With 4 bases removed from V and 7 bases from J, the gap between germline ends came to 10 bases. Here the CDR3 reads CSVGRLLEAFF. As DNA, the CDR3 is TGCAGCGTTGGGCGTCTCCTTGAAGCTTTCTTT.

This chain links TRBV6-1 with TRBJ2-5, with TRBD1 matching 7 bases. V lost 2 bases, J lost 4 bases, and 7 bases stayed unmatched. The germline V gene has CDR1 MNHNS and CDR2 SASEGT. This CDR3 contains 15 residues. The CDR3 DNA sequence: TGTGCCAGCAGTGAAACTATAGACAGGGTAGAGACCCAGTACTTC. This sequence encodes CASSETIDRVETQYF.

This clone was observed once. The V call is TRBV5-4, the J call TRBJ1-1; 7 bases are a match to TRBD1. Germline values: CDR1 SGHNT, CDR2 YYREEE (reference sequence). This CDR3 spans 14 amino acids. After removal of 0 bases from V and 3 bases from J, the junction contained 2 bases not matched to a gene. The chain's CDR3 is CASSLGQGYTEAFF. The CDR3 bases are TGTGCCAGCAGCTTGGGACAGGGTTACACTGAAGCTTTCTTT. The variable domain in full, with the rest retrieved from reference TRBV5-4 and TRBJ1-1, is ETGVTQSPTHLIKTRGQQVTLRCSSQSGHNTVSWYQQALGQGPQFIFQYYREEENGRGNFPPRFSGLQFPNYSSELNVNALELDDSALYLCASSLGQGYTEAFFGQGTRLTVV.

V and J are TRBV6-6 and TRBJ1-1; D may be TRBD1 (6 bases). Germline V gives CDR1 MNHNY, CDR2 SVGAGI (reference sequence). V lost 2 bases to trimming and J lost 10 bases, with 17 bases between them. This CDR3 contains 14 residues. The chain's CDR3 is CASSYADQGNPAFF. CDR3 in DNA: TGTGCCAGCAGTTACGCCGACCAGGGGAATCCAGCTTTCTTT.

The chain has TRBV9 and TRBJ1-1; unclear D gene. Germline V gene lookup returns CDR1 SGDLS and CDR2 YYNGEE. The ends were cut back, 2 bases at V and 1 base at J, with 9 bases in the middle. The CDR3 runs to 14 residues. CDR3 nucleotides: TGTGCCAGCAGCGTCACGTTCCAGAACACTGAAGCTTTCTTT. Encoded protein: CASSVTFQNTEAFF.

The rearrangement links TRBV5-6 to TRBJ2-6, with D hard to call. This CDR3 is 14 amino acids long. V lost 6 bases to trimming and J lost 2 bases, with 9 bases between them. Per germline, CDR1 SGHDT and CDR2 YYEEEE. In DNA form, the CDR3 reads TGTGCCAGCACCCGCGAGACTGGGGCCAACGTCCTGACTTTC. This gives the protein CASTRETGANVLTF.

The chain carries TRBV18 and TRBJ1-2; TRBD1 aligns across 9 bases. Germline CDR1 and CDR2: KGHSH and LQKENI. The CDR3 runs to 18 residues. V trimming: 3 bases; J trimming: 3 bases; junction bases outside the gene matches: 14. CDR3 sequence reads: CASSPRNRGQRWDYGYTF. The CDR3 region has the DNA TGTGCCAGCTCACCTCGAAACAGGGGGCAAAGATGGGACTATGGCTACACCTTC. The variable domain in full, with the rest retrieved from reference TRBV18 and TRBJ1-2, is NAGVMQNPRHLVRRRGQEARLRCSPMKGHSHVYWYRQLPEEGLKFMVYLQKENIIDESGMPKERFSAEFPKEGPSILRIQQVVRGDSAAYFCASSPRNRGQRWDYGYTFGSGTRLTVV.

The genes are TRBV11-2 and TRBJ2-7, with unresolved D. This CDR3 has 14 amino acids. Trimming removed 4 bases at V and 3 bases at J, with 13 bases between. The germline CDR1 and CDR2 sequences are SGHAT and FQNNGV. The CDR3 loop is CASSSLGLRYEQYF. Written as DNA, the CDR3 is TGTGCCAGCAGCTCTTTAGGGCTTCGCTACGAGCAGTACTTC.

This chain links TRBV6-5 with TRBJ2-7; 7 nucleotides line up with TRBD2. Germline values: CDR1 MNHEY, CDR2 SVGAGI. CDR3 length: 12 residues. V lost 6 bases and J lost 6; bases outside the gene matches: 5. For the CDR3, the DNA is TGTGCCAGCAGGGGGGGGGTAGGCGAGCAGTACTTC. The encoded protein is CASRGGVGEQYF.

The rearrangement joins TRBV11-2 to TRBJ2-7; D is tentatively TRBD1 or TRBD2 (5 bases each). CDR3 length: 14 amino acids. Germline V gene data show CDR1 as SGHAT and CDR2 as FQNNGV. In nucleotides, the CDR3 is TGTCGGGACCTCCCCACTCTGGGGGATGCCGAGCAGTACTTC. Translation gives CRDLPTLGDAEQYF.

V and J are TRBV7-2 and TRBJ2-1, with 7 bases matching TRBD1. CDR3 length: 14 residues. Germline V CDR1 and CDR2: SGHTA, FQGNSA. V shed 2 bases and J 8 bases; nucleotides not matched to a gene: 6. CDR3 sequence reads: CASSLNRGLYEQFF. DNA of the CDR3: TGTGCCAGCAGCTTAAACAGGGGTCTCTATGAGCAGTTCTTC.

This chain joins TRBV18 and TRBJ2-5; 7 bases match TRBD2. V trimming: 4 bases; J trimming: 1 base; junction bases outside the gene matches: 15. Germline V gene lookup returns CDR1 KGHSH and CDR2 LQKENI. This CDR3 is 18 amino acids long. CDR3 protein: CASSLLGLEVAGQETQYF. The CDR3 region has the DNA TGTGCCAGCTCACTCCTTGGACTAGAGGTTGCGGGCCAAGAGACCCAGTACTTC.